The next 25 T cell receptor beta chains were all read from a single sample in a study of blood T cell repertoires in COVID-19. The data were produced by immunoSEQ multiplex PCR, yet TCRdb's version contains in-frame clones alone and is incomplete. This table has 300,000 or so clones, more than 75% appearing once. The specimen was PBMCs or T cells enriched from blood (not recorded which). These receptors all come from a woman between 18 and 29 years old who had recovered from COVID-19.

CDR3 in amino acids: CASIGADTQYF. The CDR3, as DNA: TGTGCCAGCATCGGGGCAGATACGCAGTATTTT. J is TRBJ2-3 and V is TRBV28; maybe TRBD2 (5 bases). This CDR3 has 11 amino acids. CDR1 is MDHEN, CDR2 SYDVKM, per germline. Trimming pared 7 bases from V and 4 bases from J, leaving 6 bases between.

The J gene is TRBJ1-2, the V gene TRBV28; 12 positions agree with TRBD1. Germline CDR1 MDHEN, CDR2 SYDVKM. The CDR3 extends over 15 amino acids. V lost 7 bases to trimming and J lost 3 bases; unmatched junction nucleotides: 6. The CDR3 region has the DNA TGTGCCAGCAAGGGACAGGGGGCCTCACACTATGGCTACACCTTC. Protein product: CASKGQGASHYGYTF.

The chain employs TRBV19 and TRBJ1-2; D not certain. The germline V and J ends were trimmed by 7 bases and 4 bases, with 19 bases remaining between them. Per the germline V gene, CDR1 is LNHDA and CDR2 is SQIVND (reference sequence). CDR3 size: 15 residues. The CDR3 region is CASTALRATPYGYTF. DNA for the CDR3: TGTGCCAGTACCGCATTGCGGGCTACCCCCTATGGCTACACCTTC. The full variable domain, in which reference TRBV19 and TRBJ1-2 provide the parts outside the CDR3, is DGGITQSPKYLFRKEGQNVTLSCEQNLNHDAMYWYRQDPGQGLRLIYYSQIVNDFQKGDIAEGYSVSREKKESFPLTVTSAQKNPTAFYLCASTALRATPYGYTFGSGTRLTVV.

CDR3 amino acids: CASSEWRGASYEQYF. CDR3 bases: TGTGCCAGCAGTGAATGGCGGGGGGCCTCCTACGAGCAGTACTTC. V gene TRBV6-1 combines with J gene TRBJ2-7, with 8 bases fitting TRBD2. The germline V gene has CDR1 MNHNS and CDR2 SASEGT. Trimming took 2 bases from V and 0 from J; bases not matched to a gene: 3. The CDR3 loop spans 15 amino acids.

The DNA for the CDR3 is TGTGCCCTCGACGGGGGAGGGGGTGGCTACACCTTC. Translation gives CALDGGGGGYTF. The chain uses TRBV12-3 or TRBV12-4 and TRBJ1-2, with D possibly matching TRBD1 (6 bases). This CDR3 spans 12 amino acids. Trimming removed 11 bases from V and 7 bases from J, with 17 bases in between.

The chain carries TRBV18 and TRBJ1-5, with D possibly being TRBD1 (5 bases). V shed 0 bases and J shed 4 bases, with 7 bases lying between them. The CDR3 is 14 amino acids. The germline gives CDR1 KGHSH, CDR2 LQKENI. The CDR3 loop reads CASSPPGVNQPQHF. The DNA for the CDR3 is TGTGCCAGCTCACCACCAGGGGTAAATCAGCCCCAGCATTTT. Together with reference TRBV18 and TRBJ1-5, the CDR3 gives the full variable domain: NAGVMQNPRHLVRRRGQEARLRCSPMKGHSHVYWYRQLPEEGLKFMVYLQKENIIDESGMPKERFSAEFPKEGPSILRIQQVVRGDSAAYFCASSPPGVNQPQHFGDGTRLSIL.

The chain links TRBV5-1 to TRBJ1-6, with a weak D call TRBD1 (5 bases). Germline lookup yields CDR1 SGHRS and CDR2 YFSETQ. V lost 5 bases and J lost 8, with 17 bases in between. This CDR3 contains 15 residues. CDR3 bases: TGCGCCAGCAGTCGCGCGTCAGGGTCATATTCACCCCTCCACTTT. It is translated as CASSRASGSYSPLHF. The complete variable domain, with remaining parts taken from reference TRBV5-1 and TRBJ1-6, reads KAGVTQTPRYLIKTRGQQVTLSCSPISGHRSVSWYQQTPGQGLQFLFEYFSETQRNKGNFPGRFSGRQFSNSRSEMNVSTLELGDSALYLCASSRASGSYSPLHFGNGTRLTVT.

V gene TRBV24-1 combines with J gene TRBJ2-3; 8 positions agree with TRBD2. Germline V gene data show CDR1 as KGHDR and CDR2 as SFDVKD. The junction had 6 bases not matched to a gene; V was cut back by 2 bases and J by 6 bases. CDR3 size: 15 residues. As DNA, the CDR3 is TGTGCCACCAGTGATTCGGGGGGGCCCGGGGATACGCAGTATTTT. The encoded protein is CATSDSGGPGDTQYF.

J is TRBJ2-7 and V is TRBV11-2; no reliable D call. In germline, CDR1 is SGHAT, CDR2 FQNNGV. The CDR3 runs to 13 residues. The V and J ends lost 5 bases and 4 bases respectively, with 12 bases between them. The CDR3 is CASSPWSGYEQYF. The CDR3 DNA reads TGTGCCAGCAGCCCCTGGTCCGGGTACGAGCAGTACTTC.

The chain links TRBV5-5 to TRBJ1-1; D unresolved. V was pared by 0 bases and J by 5 bases, with 11 bases between. The CDR3 has 14 amino acids. CDR1 is SGHKS and CDR2 is YYEKEE in the germline V gene (reference sequence). In DNA form, the CDR3 reads TGTGCCAGCAGCTTGGAGTCCCCGGGAACTGAAGCTTTCTTT. Encoded protein: CASSLESPGTEAFF. Variable domain in full (rest from reference TRBV5-5 and TRBJ1-1): DAGVTQSPTHLIKTRGQQVTLRCSPISGHKSVSWYQQVLGQGPQFIFQYYEKEERGRGNFPDRFSARQFPNYSSELNVNALLLGDSALYLCASSLESPGTEAFFGQGTRLTVV.

The chain uses TRBV9 and TRBJ2-7, with D possibly matching TRBD2 (7 bases). Between the trimmed V and J ends, which lost 0 bases and 4 bases, there was a span of 23 bases. The CDR3 contains 18 residues. The V gene's germline CDR1 is SGDLS and CDR2 YYNGEE. The CDR3 protein is CASSVAPSTGGVGYEQYF. The CDR3 region has the DNA TGTGCCAGCAGCGTAGCTCCATCCACGGGGGGCGTAGGATACGAGCAGTACTTC.

The V and J genes are TRBV7-9 and TRBJ1-1; D perhaps matches TRBD1 (5 bases). The CDR3 has 13 residues. Trimming removed 6 bases from V and 5 bases from J, with 13 bases in between. Germline lookup yields CDR1 SEHNR and CDR2 FQNEAQ (reference sequence). CDR3 DNA sequence: TGTGCCAGCAGTTCCCCGGGGGATACTGAAGCTTTCTTT. Translated, it gives CASSSPGDTEAFF.

The chain couples TRBV5-1 to TRBJ2-2, with a weak D call TRBD2 (6 bases). V lost 7 bases to trimming and J lost 5 bases, with 21 bases between them. The CDR3 spans 16 residues. Germline lookup yields CDR1 SGHRS and CDR2 YFSETQ. The CDR3 spells CASGPDTSGPTGELFF. In nucleotides, the CDR3 is TGCGCCAGCGGCCCAGACACAAGCGGGCCTACCGGGGAGCTGTTTTTT.

The V and J genes are TRBV7-9 and TRBJ1-5; the match to TRBD1 covers 9 bases. Germline V lookup: CDR1 SEHNR, CDR2 FQNEAQ (reference sequence). The CDR3 runs 15 residues. V lost 5 bases, J lost 4 bases, and 6 bases stayed unmatched. The CDR3 DNA reads as TGTGCCAGCAGCGCCGACAGGGGGGGGAATCAGCCCCAGCATTTT. Translated, it gives CASSADRGGNQPQHF.

V usage is TRBV28 and J usage is TRBJ1-1; TRBD1 is a possible D gene (6 bases). The CDR3 has 15 residues. Germline-derived CDR1 and CDR2 are MDHEN and SYDVKM. V was shortened by 5 bases and J by 5 bases, with 18 bases between the two germline ends. CDR3 DNA sequence: TGTGCCAGCAGTGAGGGACAACTGGTCGTGACTGAAGCTTTCTTT. Its protein product is CASSEGQLVVTEAFF.

The chain has TRBV5-4 and TRBJ2-4; D uncertain. Germline assignment: CDR1 SGHNT and CDR2 YYREEE (reference sequence). The CDR3 sequence is 15 residues long. The ends were cut back, 0 bases at V and 0 bases at J, with 7 bases in the middle. Here the CDR3 reads CASSLVYLAKNIQYF. Here the CDR3 DNA reads TGTGCCAGCAGCTTGGTCTATTTAGCCAAAAACATTCAGTACTTC.

This chain uses TRBV7-3 with TRBJ1-3, with 7 bases identical to TRBD1. The CDR3 covers 16 residues. CDR1 SGHTA and CDR2 FQGTGA come from the germline V gene. V lost 5 bases to trimming and J lost 0 bases; unmatched junction nucleotides: 7. The CDR3 sequence is CASSLSPGGSGNTIYF. Written as DNA, the CDR3 is TGTGCCAGCAGCCTAAGCCCAGGGGGCTCTGGAAACACCATATATTTT.

On this clone: An end of the junction differs from the germline gene, which may be a read error. The chain joins TRBV3-1 (or the pseudogene TRBV3-2) to TRBJ2-1, with D possibly matching TRBD2 (6 bases). Germline V gene sequence: CDR1 LGHDT, CDR2 YNNKEL (reference sequence). The CDR3 has 19 residues. The CDR3 reads CASSEDPPAVAVSYNEQFF. The CDR3 region has the DNA TGTGCCAGCAGCGAAGACCCCCCCGCGGTAGCGGTCTCCTACAATGAGCAGTTCTTC.

V gene TRBV12-3 or TRBV12-4 combines with J gene TRBJ2-5; D uncertain. V gave up 7 bases and J gave up 3 bases, with 6 bases separating them. This CDR3 has 11 amino acids. This CDR3 reads CASTYKETQYF. The CDR3 DNA follows: TGTGCCAGCACCTATAAAGAGACCCAGTACTTC.

The chain has TRBV19 and TRBJ1-2, with D possibly being TRBD1 (5 bases). Germline-derived CDR1 and CDR2 are LNHDA and SQIVND (reference sequence). Trimming took off 6 bases at V and 3 bases at J, with 20 bases between the two ends. This CDR3 is built from 16 residues. CDR3 amino acids: CASSHLAGRGDYGYTF. The CDR3 DNA reads as TGTGCCAGTAGCCACCTGGCGGGGCGCGGGGACTATGGCTACACCTTC.

The J gene is TRBJ1-1, the V gene TRBV9, with 8 bases identical to TRBD1. CDR3 size: 18 residues. J was trimmed by 2 bases and V by 3 bases; bases with no gene match: 15. CDR1 is SGDLS and CDR2 is YYNGEE in the germline V gene. CDR3 nucleotide sequence: TGTGCCAGCAGCGCTTCCACCGTACCAGGGGGCGGTAACACTGAAGCTTTCTTT. It codes for CASSASTVPGGGNTEAFF. The variable domain in full, completed from reference TRBV9 and TRBJ1-1, reads DSGVTQTPKHLITATGQRVTLRCSPRSGDLSVYWYQQSLDQGLQFLIQYYNGEERAKGNILERFSAQQFPDLHSELNLSSLELGDSALYFCASSASTVPGGGNTEAFFGQGTRLTVV.

The genes are TRBV11-3 and TRBJ1-1; 7 nucleotides line up with TRBD1. CDR3 length: 14 amino acids. Germline assignment: CDR1 SGHNT and CDR2 YENEEA. Trimming cost V 5 bases and J 3 bases; bases outside gene matches: 6. CDR3 DNA sequence: TGTGCCAGCAGCGCGCGAACAGGGGACACTGAAGCTTTCTTT. Translation gives CASSARTGDTEAFF.

The chain recombines TRBV5-5 with TRBJ1-2, with D possibly matching TRBD1 (6 bases). This CDR3 has 15 residues. Germline V gene data show CDR1 as SGHKS and CDR2 as YYEKEE (reference sequence). V was clipped by 2 bases and J by 4 bases, with 15 bases between them. Here the CDR3 DNA reads TGTGCCAGCAGCTTCGGTTTTACAGGGCTCTATGGCTACACCTTC. This codes for CASSFGFTGLYGYTF. Supplemented by reference TRBV5-5 and TRBJ1-2, the full variable domain reads DAGVTQSPTHLIKTRGQQVTLRCSPISGHKSVSWYQQVLGQGPQFIFQYYEKEERGRGNFPDRFSARQFPNYSSELNVNALLLGDSALYLCASSFGFTGLYGYTFGSGTRLTVV.

The chain's CDR3 is CASSTGTGGVTYEQYF. Written as DNA, the CDR3 is TGTGCCAGCAGCACCGGGACAGGGGGTGTGACCTACGAGCAGTACTTC. V gene TRBV28 combines with J gene TRBJ2-7, with TRBD1 matching 11 bases. Germline V gene data show CDR1 as MDHEN and CDR2 as SYDVKM. This CDR3 contains 16 residues. V was pared by 6 bases and J by 2 bases, with 9 bases of the junction left unmatched.

The chain has TRBV10-3 and TRBJ2-7, with 12 bases fitting TRBD2. Germline V gives CDR1 ENHRY, CDR2 SYGVKD. The CDR3 spans 16 residues. Trimming took 6 bases from V and 5 from J; bases not matched to a gene: 11. The CDR3 protein is CAIRPALAGGRDEQYF. Written as DNA, the CDR3 is TGTGCCATCAGGCCTGCGCTAGCGGGAGGGCGCGACGAGCAGTACTTC.